This TCR beta chain was sequenced in a study of immune evolution from preneoplasia to lung adenocarcinoma. Sequencing used immunoSEQ multiplex PCR; TCRdb keeps in-frame clones, though not all of them. The repertoire includes some 37,000 clones, 74% of them detected once, and 6% to 7% sits in the top ten. The length of the CDR3 is 15 residues. The germline CDR1 and CDR2 sequences are SEHNR and FQNEAQ (reference sequence). About this clone itself: The germline gene is not matched at one end of the junction; a read error may be the cause.

The TCR sequence derives from a person aged 55 to 75 with lung adenocarcinoma. V usage is TRBV7-9 and J usage is TRBJ2-7; 9 nucleotides match TRBD1. Sequenced: FFPE invasive lung adenocarcinoma tissue. Here the CDR3 DNA reads TGTGCCAGCAGCCCTACCGGGACAGGGTGGCGCGAGCAGTGCTTC. This gives the protein CASSPTGTGWREQCF.